This TCR beta chain was identified during a study of human T cells and chemical hapten exposure. Study-wide background: Patch testing placed 0.01% DPC on the upper back, with readings at 6 days. There were per-sample TCR yield variations, arising mainly from small pooled library volume differences.

Time point denoted: patch test 3, about 24 weeks after DPC sensitization. Treatment described: therapeutic diphenylcyclopropenone sensitization with weekly scalp DPC. TCRdb reprocessed the RACE reads with MiXCR, giving one entry per CDR3 protein. The sample yields over 75,000 distinct CDR3 sequences, roughly 10% seen once. V lost 5 bases to trimming and J lost 1 base; unmatched junction nucleotides: 11. This CDR3 has 17 amino acids. The germline V gene encodes CDR1 SGHTA and CDR2 FQGNSA. This rearrangement joins TRBV7-2 to TRBJ2-3; 8 bases are a match to TRBD1. This receptor was taken from a woman under 40 with alopecia areata. Some clones in this sample may be carry-over from other donors' samples. Specimen: whole blood, collected in connection with sensitization to the hapten diphenylcyclopropenone (DPC). As DNA, the CDR3 is TGTGCCAGCAGCCCCGCTTTGACAGGGGCCCGCACAGATACGCAGTATTTT. Protein: CASSPALTGARTDTQYF.